A selection of T cell receptor beta chains follows, all from one sample in a study of T cell repertoires in cytomegalovirus infection. MiXCR was run by TCRdb on the reads, yielding one entry per CDR3 protein. The sample gives about 680,000 distinct CDR3 sequences, roughly a quarter of which show up once; roughly 8% is in the top ten. The specimen sequenced was CD8+ T cells from PBMCs. The receptors shown here come from a human donor in good health (CMV status not recorded). Some clones in this sample may be carry-over from other donors' samples. Both conserved end residues are part of each CDR3. Each record gives: clone size, D gene, J gene, CDR3 length, V gene, CDR3 protein, CDR3 DNA. D genes are given only for firm matches. Size is stated for part of the rows, as once, few or many counts, or as a class when the clone is expanded.

. | . | TRBJ2-1 | 15 | TRBV6-1 | CASSEERSSYNEQFF | TGTGCCAGCAGTGAAGAGAGGAGCTCCTACAATGAGCAGTTCTTC
many | . | TRBJ2-1 | 14 | TRBV7-9 | CASSSGGYHNEQFF | TGTGCCAGCAGCTCCGGGGGCTATCACAATGAGCAGTTCTTC
many | . | TRBJ2-5 | 15 | TRBV7-9 | CASSLVGQIQETQYF | TGTGCCAGCAGCTTAGTTGGGCAGATCCAAGAGACCCAGTACTTC
. | . | TRBJ1-2 | 14 | TRBV28 | CASSLVGGGYGYTF | TGTGCCAGCAGCCTCGTAGGGGGAGGCTATGGCTACACCTTC
. | . | TRBJ1-6 | 15 | TRBV13 | CASSFRTVNNSPLHF | TGTGCCAGCAGCTTTCGGACGGTTAATAATTCACCCCTCCACTTT
few | . | TRBJ1-1 | 14 | TRBV7-9 | CASSPSGGVTEAFF | TGTGCCAGCAGCCCTAGTGGGGGGGTTACTGAAGCTTTCTTT
. | . | TRBJ1-1 | 12 | TRBV29-1 | CSVDDGLIEAFF | TGCAGCGTTGACGATGGTCTGATCGAAGCTTTCTTT
. | . | TRBJ2-6 | 19 | TRBV19 | CASSSYFGDGLFEANVLTF | TGTGCCAGTAGTTCCTATTTTGGGGACGGCCTTTTCGAGGCCAACGTCCTGACTTTC
once | . | TRBJ1-2 | 14 | TRBV6-6 | CASSDTPWNYGYTF | TGTGCCAGTTCCGACACGCCTTGGAACTATGGCTACACCTTC
. | . | TRBJ2-5 | 14 | TRBV6-5 | CASSYEDSQETQYF | TGTGCCAGCAGTTACGAGGACAGCCAAGAGACCCAGTACTTC
few | TRBD2 | TRBJ2-1 | 17 | TRBV28 | CASSSNGGGPTYNEQFF | TGTGCCAGCAGTTCCAACGGGGGGGGGCCTACCTACAATGAGCAGTTCTTC